Following are 27 T cell receptor beta chains from one sample sequenced in a study of T cells in Graves' hyperthyroidism and ophthalmopathy. TCR beta CDR3 regions were amplified from RNA transcripts. TCR CDR3 regions were first amplified by RT-PCR with HTBI primers. TCRdb reprocessed the multiplex PCR reads via MiXCR and lists one record per CDR3 protein. The profile shows some 460,000 distinct CDR3 sequences, more than 15% of them singletons. The specimen was blood. Receptors were obtained from a woman under 30 with Graves' hyperthyroidism.

In its sample, this clonotype was seen many times. This chain links TRBV20-1 with TRBJ2-7; D is perhaps TRBD1 or TRBD2 (5 bases each). The CDR3 extends over 14 amino acids. Trimming removed 6 bases at V and 5 bases at J, with 20 bases between. Germline CDR1 is DFQATT and CDR2 is SNEGSKA (reference sequence). CDR3 region: CSASPGPERHEQYF. CDR3 nucleotides: TGCAGTGCGTCACCGGGACCTGAACGCCACGAGCAGTACTTC.

The table lists this clonotype with a few counts. The gene calls are TRBV20-1 and TRBJ1-2; D perhaps matches TRBD1 (5 bases). The length of the CDR3 is 14 residues. Germline loops: CDR1 DFQATT, CDR2 SNEGSKA (reference sequence). V was trimmed by 0 bases and J by 4 bases, leaving 12 bases between them. DNA of the CDR3: TGCAGTGCTAGAGATCTAGCCAGGGTCTATGGCTACACCTTC. It yields the protein CSARDLARVYGYTF.

This clonotype appeared many times. The rearrangement links TRBV12-3 or TRBV12-4 to TRBJ2-5; D perhaps matches TRBD1 (5 bases). The length of the CDR3 is 17 residues. V lost 1 base and J lost 0, with 15 bases in between. CDR3 in DNA: TGTGCCAGCAGTTTAGGACCTGACAGTTGGTACCAAGAGACCCAGTACTTC. It codes for CASSLGPDSWYQETQYF.

The DNA of the CDR3 is TGTGCCAGCAAACCCGGGACAGGAGTTGGCTATGGCTACACCTTC. Amino acids: CASKPGTGVGYGYTF. V gene TRBV9 combines with J gene TRBJ1-2; 8 bases are a match to TRBD1. After removal of 6 bases from V and 4 bases from J, the junction contained 11 bases not matched to a gene. Germline V gene data show CDR1 as SGDLS and CDR2 as YYNGEE. CDR3 size: 15 residues.

This clonotype turned up a few times. The chain carries TRBV7-8 and TRBJ2-4, with D perhaps matching TRBD1 (6 bases). Per the germline V gene, CDR1 is SGHVS and CDR2 is FQNEAQ. Trimming removed 5 bases at V and 0 bases at J, with 17 bases between. The CDR3 spans 17 residues. CDR3 region: CASSTRTGPLAKNIQYF. Here the CDR3 DNA reads TGTGCCAGCAGCACACGAACAGGGCCCCTAGCCAAAAACATTCAGTACTTC.

This clonotype was counted many times. The chain links TRBV3-1 to TRBJ2-3, with 7 bases fitting TRBD2. Germline CDR1 and CDR2: LGHDT and YNNKEL (reference sequence). This CDR3 has 18 residues. Trimming at V came to 0 bases and at J to 6 bases, leaving 15 bases not matched to a gene. The CDR3 DNA follows: TGTGCCAGCAGCCAAGATCCTACTAGCTGGGGGGGAACGGATACGCAGTATTTT. Translation: CASSQDPTSWGGTDTQYF.

This clonotype was seen more than once but under ten times. The chain is built from TRBV20-1 and TRBJ2-1, with 13 bases matching TRBD2. CDR1 is DFQATT, CDR2 SNEGSKA, per germline (reference sequence). Trimming removed 5 bases from V and 7 bases from J; junction bases left unmatched: 8. The CDR3 runs 15 residues. The CDR3, as DNA: TGCAGTGCTCGGGGACTAGCGGGATGGGATAATGAGCAGTTCTTC. Residues: CSARGLAGWDNEQFF.

Comment on this clonotype: It may be a read error: a sequence one base away is much more abundant. The V call is TRBV6-4, the J call TRBJ1-6; D perhaps matches TRBD1 (6 bases). V shed 2 bases and J shed 8 bases, with 10 bases lying between them. The CDR3 has 14 residues. Germline lookup yields CDR1 MRHNA and CDR2 SNTAGT. The chain's CDR3 is CASSDGGADSPLHF. The CDR3, as DNA: TGTGCCAGCAGTGACGGGGGGGCTGATTCACCCCTCCACTTT.

In its sample, this clonotype was seen many times. The V call is TRBV29-1, the J call TRBJ1-3; D not certain. V lost 4 bases to trimming and J lost 3 bases, with 7 bases between them. The germline gives CDR1 SQVTM, CDR2 ANQGSEA. The CDR3 extends over 12 amino acids. CDR3 nucleotide sequence: TGCAGCGTTGGACGAGGTGGAAACACCATATATTTT. Translation: CSVGRGGNTIYF.

This clonotype was seen once. The chain is built from TRBV7-3 and TRBJ2-1; the match to TRBD2 covers 9 bases. With 5 bases clipped from V and 8 bases from J, the junction kept 10 bases outside the gene matches. This CDR3 contains 15 residues. Germline CDR1 is SGHTA and CDR2 is FQGTGA. The CDR3 sequence is CASSIPSGVFYEQFF. The CDR3, as DNA: TGTGCCAGCAGCATCCCTAGCGGGGTCTTCTATGAGCAGTTCTTC.

This clonotype has a count of ten or more. The V and J genes are TRBV9 and TRBJ1-6; 7 nucleotides match TRBD1. The J segment lost 3 bases and the V segment lost 4 bases, leaving 7 bases of the junction unmatched. The germline V gene encodes CDR1 SGDLS and CDR2 YYNGEE. CDR3 length: 16 residues. CDR3 bases: TGTGCCAGCAGCTTTCGCCGGGACAGCTATAATTCACCCCTCCACTTT. This encodes CASSFRRDSYNSPLHF.

This clonotype was counted at least ten times. J is TRBJ2-2 and V is TRBV19; D is ambiguous. The CDR3 runs 17 residues. Germline CDR1 LNHDA, CDR2 SQIVND (reference sequence). Trimming cost V 1 base and J 1 base, with 13 bases left between them. CDR3 loop: CASSIGWKSENTGELFF. CDR3 DNA: TGTGCCAGTAGTATAGGGTGGAAGTCGGAGAACACCGGGGAGCTGTTTTTT.

The sample holds many counts of this clonotype. This CDR3 is CASLGRGVSYEQYF. The CDR3 coding sequence is TGTGCCAGCCTCGGGCGGGGGGTTTCCTACGAGCAGTACTTC. V is TRBV2 and J is TRBJ2-7; the match to TRBD2 covers 8 bases. CDR1 and CDR2 (germline): SNHLY, FYNNEI. The CDR3 extends over 14 amino acids. With 8 bases clipped from V and 1 base from J, the junction kept 7 bases outside the gene matches. Full variable domain (remainder filled in from reference TRBV2 and TRBJ2-7): EPEVTQTPSHQVTQMGQEVILRCVPISNHLYFYWYRQILGQKVEFLVSFYNNEISEKSEIFDDQFSVERPDGSNFTLKIRSTKLEDSAMYFCASLGRGVSYEQYFGPGTRLTVT.

This clonotype was detected ten times or more. The chain combines TRBV28 with TRBJ2-7; D possibly corresponds to TRBD2 (6 bases). Trimming removed 4 bases at V and 8 bases at J, with 21 bases between. This CDR3 spans 15 amino acids. Germline V gene sequence: CDR1 MDHEN, CDR2 SYDVKM. This CDR3 reads CASSSRDLSLRKQYF. The CDR3 region has the DNA TGTGCCAGCAGTTCCCGGGACTTAAGCCTACGAAAGCAGTACTTC.

In its sample, this clonotype was seen many times. The genes are TRBV30 and TRBJ2-7; D gene unclear. The CDR3 contains 13 residues. The V end lost 2 bases, the J end lost 3 bases, and 11 bases lay between the germline ends. Germline V lookup: CDR1 GTSNPN, CDR2 SVGIG (reference sequence). Written as DNA, the CDR3 is TGTGCCTGGAGTTTCGGATCTCGCTACGAGCAGTACTTC. This sequence encodes CAWSFGSRYEQYF.

This clonotype was counted at least ten times. The chain is built from TRBV18 and TRBJ2-5; no definite D call. The germline V gene encodes CDR1 KGHSH and CDR2 LQKENI. The V end lost 1 base, the J end lost 3 bases, and 3 bases lay between the germline ends. This CDR3 is built from 12 residues. CDR3 protein: CASSPLEETQYF. The CDR3 bases are TGTGCCAGCTCACCACTAGAAGAGACCCAGTACTTC.

This clonotype showed up just once. This chain links TRBV11-2 with TRBJ2-1; the match to TRBD2 covers 13 bases. The junction had 7 bases not matched to a gene; V was cut back by 5 bases and J by 9 bases. This CDR3 comprises 15 residues. The germline V gene encodes CDR1 SGHAT and CDR2 FQNNGV. This CDR3 reads CASSLGTSGKGEQFF. CDR3 sequence (DNA): TGTGCCAGCAGCCTTGGGACTAGCGGGAAGGGTGAGCAGTTCTTC. The whole variable domain, filled in from reference TRBV11-2 and TRBJ2-1, reads EAGVAQSPRYKIIEKRQSVAFWCNPISGHATLYWYQQILGQGPKLLIQFQNNGVVDDSQLPKDRFSAERLKGVDSTLKIQPAKLEDSAVYLCASSLGTSGKGEQFFGPGTRLTVL.

This clonotype was detected many times. V and J are TRBV15 and TRBJ2-7, with no clear D. There are 14 residues in the CDR3. V lost 0 bases and J lost 0, with 6 bases in between. Germline-derived CDR1 and CDR2 are LNHNV and YYDKDF (reference sequence). The CDR3 DNA reads as TGTGCCACCAGCAGAGATGCGTCCTCCTACGAGCAGTACTTC. It encodes CATSRDASSYEQYF.

This clonotype was recorded at least ten times. V and J are TRBV18 and TRBJ2-7, with D uncertain. There are 14 residues in the CDR3. The germline gives CDR1 KGHSH, CDR2 LQKENI. The V end was cut by 3 bases, the J end by 4 bases, with 13 bases between. The CDR3 nucleotides read TGTGCCAGCTCACCGGGGTTTATTGCATACGAGCAGTACTTC. Translation gives CASSPGFIAYEQYF.

This clonotype appeared many times. This CDR3 reads CSASPYGLREYEQYF. CDR3 bases: TGCAGTGCTAGTCCCTACGGCCTCAGGGAATACGAGCAGTACTTC. V and J are TRBV20-1 and TRBJ2-7, with D possibly matching TRBD1 (5 bases). Germline V CDR1 and CDR2: DFQATT, SNEGSKA (reference sequence). This CDR3 is 15 amino acids long. Trimming removed 3 bases from V and 4 bases from J, with 19 bases in between.

This clonotype was seen at least ten times. J is TRBJ2-2 and V is TRBV6-1, with D perhaps assigned TRBD1 or TRBD2 (5 bases each). Trimming took off 7 bases at V and 1 base at J, with 10 bases between the two ends. Looked up from germline, CDR1 is MNHNS and CDR2 is SASEGT. CDR3 length: 14 residues. The CDR3 nucleotides are TGTGCCAGCAATCGGGACCTGAACACCGGGGAGCTGTTTTTT. Translating gives CASNRDLNTGELFF.

This clonotype was observed at least ten times. V gene TRBV7-3 combines with J gene TRBJ1-1; weak D call: TRBD1 (6 bases). The CDR3 covers 15 residues. V lost 5 bases and J 0 bases, leaving 13 bases between the germline ends. Germline V lookup: CDR1 SGHTA, CDR2 FQGTGA. Here the CDR3 reads CASSNPGDMNTEAFF. The CDR3 DNA follows: TGTGCCAGCAGCAACCCAGGGGACATGAACACTGAAGCTTTCTTT.

This clonotype showed up many times. The V gene is TRBV4-1, the J gene TRBJ2-7; D unclear. CDR1 and CDR2 from the germline V gene are MGHRA and YSYEKL. The CDR3 spans 14 residues. V lost 0 bases to trimming and J lost 7 bases, with 13 bases between them. The CDR3 reads CASSQDWVGNEQYF. CDR3 coding DNA: TGCGCCAGCAGCCAAGATTGGGTGGGAAATGAGCAGTACTTC.

The chain employs TRBV5-1 and TRBJ2-5, with 15 bases identical to TRBD2. The germline V gene encodes CDR1 SGHRS and CDR2 YFSETQ. V was pared by 4 bases and J by 5 bases, with 9 bases of the junction left unmatched. The CDR3 runs 17 residues. CDR3 DNA sequence: TGCGCCAGCAGCCCCGGACTAGCGGGGGGGCGATCGGAGACCCAGTACTTC. Protein product: CASSPGLAGGRSETQYF.

This clonotype was seen at least ten times. The genes are TRBV3-1 and TRBJ2-7; TRBD1 matches at 12 bases. The CDR3 has 15 amino acids. V lost 5 bases to trimming and J lost 9 bases; unmatched junction nucleotides: 11. Germline V CDR1 and CDR2: LGHDT, YNNKEL (reference sequence). CDR3 bases: TGTGCCAGCAGCGGACCGGGACAGGGGGCTTATGGGCAGTACTTC. As protein: CASSGPGQGAYGQYF.

There are many counts of this clonotype. V usage is TRBV12-3 or TRBV12-4 and J usage is TRBJ1-2; 7 nucleotides align to TRBD1. The CDR3 spans 15 residues. The V segment lost 5 bases and the J segment 5 bases; nucleotides outside the gene matches: 11. The CDR3 reads CASSLGTETWYGYTF. CDR3 in DNA: TGTGCCAGCAGTCTAGGGACAGAGACGTGGTATGGCTACACCTTC.

This clonotype was detected ten times or more. This rearrangement joins TRBV7-6 to TRBJ2-1; D call uncertain. V shed 1 base and J shed 6 bases, with 10 bases lying between them. The germline gives CDR1 SGHVS, CDR2 FNYEAQ. The CDR3 spans 14 residues. The chain's CDR3 is CASSLGEVGNEQFF. The CDR3, as DNA: TGTGCCAGCAGCTTAGGAGAGGTCGGCAATGAGCAGTTCTTC.